A selection of T cell receptor beta chains follows, all from one sample in a study of CXCR3-negative and CXCR3-positive naive CD8 T cells. TCRdb re-called the 5' RACE reads and catalogs CDR3 proteins one per entry, DNA excluded. This listing includes roughly 140,000 distinct CDR3 sequences. The sample comprised naive CXCR3+ CD8+ T cells from blood. The receptors come from a human donor in good health. Some clones in this sample may be carry-over from other donors' samples. Both conserved end residues are part of each CDR3.

J gene,V gene,CDR3 protein
TRBJ2-5,TRBV12-3/TRBV12-4,CASSLVEGGRETQYF
TRBJ2-3,TRBV6-2/TRBV6-3,CASSRAPGRGGTDTQYF
TRBJ2-7,TRBV4-2,CASSHYISGSSYEQYF
TRBJ2-5,TRBV6-5,CASSYVRLAGSEETQYF
TRBJ2-7,TRBV4-1,CASSQGGHSSGYEQYF
TRBJ2-7,TRBV21-1,CASSSNRGPAGYEQYF
TRBJ2-1,TRBV7-6,CASSLDGIGLAGDNEQFF
TRBJ1-5,TRBV4-3,CASSQSSGNQPQHF
TRBJ2-7,TRBV2,CASRGNRGQDDEQYF
TRBJ2-3,TRBV10-3,CAISESEGPRAQYF
TRBJ2-7,TRBV15,CATSVGAGTGGHEQYF
TRBJ1-3,TRBV12-3/TRBV12-4,CASGSPDLGSSSGNTIYF
TRBJ2-5,TRBV11-2,CASSLTGDETQYF
TRBJ2-3,TRBV29-1,CSVEDVVADTDTQYF
TRBJ2-7,TRBV2,CASSESSYYEQYF
TRBJ2-1,TRBV4-3,CASSQYSRDIANEQFF
TRBJ2-2,TRBV29-1,CSVDGGYTGELFF
TRBJ2-2,TRBV7-9,CASRPKGTGNTGELFF
TRBJ2-7,TRBV29-1,CSVERESSYEQYF
TRBJ1-1,TRBV4-3,CASSQDGTGTEAFF
TRBJ2-7,TRBV27,CASSVTGAAYEQYF
TRBJ2-1,TRBV9,CASSVGGGNPYNEQFF
TRBJ2-6,TRBV30,CAWSPGTGGANVLTF
TRBJ2-1,TRBV29-1,CSVEDLREGNEQFF
TRBJ2-7,TRBV27,CASRTAMNYEQYF
TRBJ2-5,TRBV5-6,CASIPGHGLETQYF
TRBJ2-1,TRBV5-1,CASSYSTGLEEQFF
TRBJ2-3,TRBV29-1,CSVAAAGYTDTQYF
TRBJ2-1,TRBV19,CASSIWGIDEQFF
TRBJ2-7,TRBV27,CASSRSGTNEQYF
TRBJ2-7,TRBV5-1,CASSPPDRGDYEQYF
TRBJ2-7,TRBV12-3/TRBV12-4,CASTTTGYEQYF
TRBJ2-2,TRBV3-1,CASYDISNTGELFF
TRBJ2-2,TRBV30,CAGGDLGGNTGELFF
TRBJ1-1,TRBV4-1,CASSQELWNTEAFF
TRBJ1-2,TRBV6-4,CASSDGQGRYGYTF
TRBJ2-7,TRBV10-3,CAISDEREGLGEQYF
TRBJ1-1,TRBV12-3/TRBV12-4,CASSKRQGVDTEAFF